Following are 18 T cell receptor beta chains from one sample sequenced in a study of cytomegalovirus exposure and HLA in healthy donors (dated by TCRdb to between 2016 and 2019). Receptor amplification or capture employed the immunoSEQ multiplex PCR assay. For the multiplex PCR, a mixture combining 60 forward primers for TCR Vbeta segments and 13 reverse primers for TCR Jbeta segments was used. TCRdb took over this immuneACCESS table, retaining in-frame rearrangements with V and J assigned. Such tables are incomplete; in checked studies, under half of the missing clones stem from an unresolved V gene, and the remainder is unexplained. Per the sample table, the count is about 120,000 clones. Clones ranked in the top ten supply approximately 1.6% of the sample. Sequencing was done on a sample of PBMCs. All receptors derive from a man younger than 35 in good health and CMV-seronegative.

The chain is built from TRBV2 and TRBJ1-2, with unresolved D. V lost 8 bases to trimming and J lost 7 bases, with 23 bases between them. Per the germline V gene, CDR1 is SNHLY and CDR2 is FYNNEI. The CDR3 contains 15 residues. CDR3 residues: CASEEVGVSRVGYTF. The CDR3, as DNA: TGTGCCAGCGAGGAGGTCGGGGTGAGCCGCGTTGGCTACACCTTC.

The chain carries TRBV27 and TRBJ1-1, with 8 bases lining up with TRBD1. Losses at the gene ends were 4 bases for V and 10 bases for J; bases not matched to a gene: 11. From germline, CDR1 is MNHEY and CDR2 SMNVEV (reference sequence). This CDR3 region has 14 residues. The CDR3 loop reads CASSSRTGRFGAFF. For the CDR3, the DNA is TGTGCCAGCAGTTCGAGGACAGGGCGGTTTGGAGCTTTCTTT.

The chain couples TRBV11-3 to TRBJ1-2; maybe TRBD1 (6 bases). The CDR3 runs to 18 residues. CDR1 is SGHNT, CDR2 YENEEA, per germline. With 5 bases removed from V and 0 bases from J, the gap between germline ends came to 22 bases. CDR3 bases: TGTGCCAGCAGCCCTAAACCGGCCGACAGGAGAGCTAACTATGGCTACACCTTC. Translating gives CASSPKPADRRANYGYTF.

This chain uses TRBV5-4 with TRBJ2-1; 7 nucleotides line up with TRBD2. This CDR3 is built from 17 residues. The trim removed 5 bases at V and 9 bases at J, leaving 20 bases unmatched. Germline CDR1 and CDR2: SGHNT and YYREEE (reference sequence). CDR3 nucleotide sequence: TGTGCCAGCAGTTCTCCTCGTGCGGGAGTGGGGGGTAGTGAGCAGTTCTTC. Its protein is CASSSPRAGVGGSEQFF.

V is TRBV5-4 and J is TRBJ2-2, with 9 nucleotides matching TRBD1. The CDR3 totals 15 residues. The trim removed 4 bases at V and 4 bases at J, leaving 5 bases unmatched. Germline V gene lookup returns CDR1 SGHNT and CDR2 YYREEE (reference sequence). CDR3 DNA sequence: TGTGCCAGCAGCGCGGAGACAGGGGGCACCGGGGAGCTGTTTTTT. It specifies CASSAETGGTGELFF.

The chain combines TRBV6-1 with TRBJ2-3; no definite D call. The length of the CDR3 is 12 residues. Per germline, CDR1 MNHNS and CDR2 SASEGT. The V end lost 5 bases, the J end lost 6 bases, and 9 bases lay between the germline ends. CDR3 loop: CASSFSRDTQYF. The CDR3 nucleotides are TGTGCCAGCAGTTTCTCCCGGGATACGCAGTATTTT.

This CDR3 is CASSVEGGANEQFF. The CDR3 coding sequence is TGTGCCAGCAGCGTAGAGGGGGGGGCTAATGAGCAGTTCTTC. The chain has TRBV9 and TRBJ2-1; the D gene is possibly TRBD2 (7 bases). The ends were cut back, 0 bases at V and 7 bases at J, with 11 bases in the middle. Germline V gene sequence: CDR1 SGDLS, CDR2 YYNGEE. This CDR3 comprises 14 residues.

The chain uses TRBV10-3 and TRBJ2-7, with a weak D call TRBD1 (7 bases). CDR1 and CDR2 (germline): ENHRY, SYGVKD. Trimming removed 8 bases at V and 2 bases at J, with 16 bases between. This CDR3 contains 14 residues. CDR3 amino acids: CAIGGRDRTYEQYF. The CDR3 region has the DNA TGTGCCATCGGGGGGCGGGACAGAACCTACGAGCAGTACTTC.

The chain carries TRBV2 and TRBJ2-1; D unresolved. V lost 2 bases, J lost 9 bases, and 11 bases lay in between. Germline assignment: CDR1 SNHLY and CDR2 FYNNEI. This CDR3 is 13 amino acids long. This chain's CDR3 is CASSEFPIGEQFF. The CDR3 DNA reads TGTGCCAGCAGTGAATTTCCTATTGGTGAGCAGTTCTTC.

This chain connects TRBV7-2 to TRBJ1-1, with D tentatively TRBD1 (5 bases). The CDR3 consists of 15 residues. CDR1 and CDR2 from the germline V gene are SGHTA and FQGNSA. The V and J ends lost 2 bases and 0 bases respectively, with 10 bases between them. The DNA for the CDR3 is TGTGCCAGCAGCTTATCCGGGGGGATGAACACTGAAGCTTTCTTT. This codes for CASSLSGGMNTEAFF.

J is TRBJ2-2 and V is TRBV10-3; possibly TRBD2 for D (6 bases). The germline V and J ends were trimmed by 8 bases and 4 bases, with 14 bases remaining between them. This CDR3 comprises 14 residues. CDR1 is ENHRY and CDR2 is SYGVKD in the germline V gene. CDR3 region: CAIDGQAGTGELFF. In nucleotides, the CDR3 is TGTGCCATCGACGGACAAGCGGGCACCGGGGAGCTGTTTTTT.

The chain is built from TRBV11-3 and TRBJ2-7; D remains ambiguous. The CDR3 length is 13 residues. Germline lookup yields CDR1 SGHNT and CDR2 YENEEA. Trimming took off 4 bases at V and 2 bases at J, with 9 bases between the two ends. CDR3 in amino acids: CASSYSQAYEQYF. DNA of the CDR3: TGTGCCAGCAGCTACTCCCAAGCCTACGAGCAGTACTTC.

The chain combines TRBV6-6 with TRBJ1-6, with 10 bases fitting TRBD1. V shed 3 bases and J 5 bases; nucleotides not matched to a gene: 4. Germline V gene sequence: CDR1 MNHNY, CDR2 SVGAGI (reference sequence). This CDR3 comprises 16 residues. CDR3 nucleotide sequence: TGTGCCAGCAGTTATACGGGGACAGGGGATAATTCACCCCTCCACTTT. Translated, it gives CASSYTGTGDNSPLHF.

V is TRBV4-3 and J is TRBJ2-4; 7 bases are a match to TRBD2. The CDR3 loop spans 19 amino acids. The junction had 22 bases not matched to a gene; V was cut back by 4 bases and J by 7 bases. The germline V gene encodes CDR1 LGHNA and CDR2 YSLEER. This chain's CDR3 is CASSRDYTGGGVLWNIQYF. The CDR3 DNA reads TGCGCCAGCAGCCGAGACTATACGGGAGGAGGGGTTTTGTGGAACATTCAGTACTTC.

The chain combines TRBV27 with TRBJ1-5, with 7 positions matching TRBD1. The CDR3 runs to 13 residues. CDR1 MNHEY and CDR2 SMNVEV come from the germline V gene (reference sequence). V lost 6 bases and J lost 7; bases outside the gene matches: 6. As DNA, the CDR3 is TGTGCCAGCAGCCCGGACAGGCACCAGCCCCAGCATTTT. As protein: CASSPDRHQPQHF.

This chain uses TRBV7-2 with TRBJ2-1; D is ambiguous. Germline V gives CDR1 SGHTA, CDR2 FQGNSA. The CDR3 is 14 residues long. Between the trimmed V and J ends, which lost 2 bases and 3 bases, there was a span of 8 bases. The CDR3 spells CASSLYLIYNEQFF. DNA of the CDR3: TGTGCCAGCAGCTTATACCTAATCTACAATGAGCAGTTCTTC.

The chain uses TRBV6-4 and TRBJ1-2, with 7 nucleotides matching TRBD1. CDR3 size: 12 residues. The V gene's germline CDR1 is MRHNA and CDR2 SNTAGT. V was pared by 6 bases and J by 6 bases, with 4 bases of the junction left unmatched. CDR3 loop: CASSPQGDGYTF. CDR3 nucleotide sequence: TGTGCCAGCAGCCCCCAGGGGGATGGCTACACCTTC.

V gene TRBV29-1 combines with J gene TRBJ2-1, with 7 nucleotides matching TRBD2. Trimming removed 5 bases from V and 0 bases from J; junction bases left unmatched: 10. Germline lookup yields CDR1 SQVTM and CDR2 ANQGSEA. The CDR3 loop spans 16 amino acids. CDR3 loop: CSVRGGGGSSYNEQFF. CDR3 sequence (DNA): TGCAGCGTTCGCGGCGGTGGCGGGAGCTCCTACAATGAGCAGTTCTTC.